Included here is one T cell receptor beta chain sequence, with context. This sample is part of a study of blood T cell repertoires in COVID-19. Study summary: Italy, Spain and the United States were the sources of the convalescent and acute COVID-19 samples. Nucleic acid was either cDNA or gDNA, and it came from T cells, B-cell-depleted T cells, or PBMCs.

V was pared by 5 bases and J by 8 bases, with 19 bases between. The CDR3 has 15 amino acids. CDR1 and CDR2 (germline): SGHTA, FQGNSA. Generated by immunoSEQ multiplex PCR, the TCRdb table keeps only in-frame clones and is missing some. The sample yields 90,000 to 100,000 clones, 80% to 90% seen once. Material: peripheral blood. V is TRBV7-2 and J is TRBJ1-5; possibly TRBD1 for D (5 bases). The source of this sequence is a man older than 75 with acute or convalescent COVID-19. CDR3 nucleotide sequence: TGTGCCAGCAGCCCACGGGGGACCGGGTTGGAGCCCCAGCATTTT. Translated, it gives CASSPRGTGLEPQHF.